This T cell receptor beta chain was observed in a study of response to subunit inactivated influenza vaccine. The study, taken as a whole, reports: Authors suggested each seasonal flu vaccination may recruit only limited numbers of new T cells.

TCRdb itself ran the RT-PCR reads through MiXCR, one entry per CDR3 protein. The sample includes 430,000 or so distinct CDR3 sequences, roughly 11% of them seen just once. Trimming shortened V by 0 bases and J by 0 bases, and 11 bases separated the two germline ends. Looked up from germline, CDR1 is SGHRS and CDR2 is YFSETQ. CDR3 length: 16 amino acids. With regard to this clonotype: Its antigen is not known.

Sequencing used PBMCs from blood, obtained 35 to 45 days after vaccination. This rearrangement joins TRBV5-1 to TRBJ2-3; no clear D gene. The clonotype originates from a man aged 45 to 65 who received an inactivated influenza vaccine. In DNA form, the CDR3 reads TGCGCCAGCAGCTTGGCCGTCGGTTCAAGCACAGATACGCAGTATTTT. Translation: CASSLAVGSSTDTQYF.